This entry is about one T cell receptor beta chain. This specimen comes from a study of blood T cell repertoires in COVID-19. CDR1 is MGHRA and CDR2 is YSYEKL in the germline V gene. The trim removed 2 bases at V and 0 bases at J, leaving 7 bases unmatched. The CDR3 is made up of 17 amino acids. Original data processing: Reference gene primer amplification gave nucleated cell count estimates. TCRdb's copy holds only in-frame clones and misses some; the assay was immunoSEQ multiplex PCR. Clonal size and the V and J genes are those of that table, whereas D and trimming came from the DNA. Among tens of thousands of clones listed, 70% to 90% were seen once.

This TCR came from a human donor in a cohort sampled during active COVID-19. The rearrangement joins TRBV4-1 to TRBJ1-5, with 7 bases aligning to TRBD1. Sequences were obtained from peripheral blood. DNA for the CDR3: TGCGCCAGCAGCCAAACTGGGGGACAGCCTAGCAATCAGCCCCAGCATTTT. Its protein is CASSQTGGQPSNQPQHF.